The 4 T cell receptor beta chains below come from one sample, sequenced in a study of T cells in Graves' hyperthyroidism and ophthalmopathy. What was amplified from RNA transcripts were TCR beta CDR3 regions. RT-PCR in the first round (using the HTBI primer set) targeted the TCR CDR3. TCRdb passed the multiplex PCR reads through MiXCR, listing each CDR3 protein once. The sample records fewer than 900,000 distinct CDR3 sequences, about a sixth being singletons. Material: blood. The receptors shown here come from a man younger than 35 with Graves' hyperthyroidism.

V and J are TRBV5-6 and TRBJ2-7, with a possible D match to TRBD2 (5 bases). V lost 2 bases and J 5 bases, leaving 17 bases between the germline ends. Germline V gene data show CDR1 as SGHDT and CDR2 as YYEEEE. This CDR3 is 15 amino acids long. CDR3 DNA sequence: TGTGCCAGCAGCTTAGACCTCCTAGCTAAAGACGAGCAGTACTTC. Translating it yields CASSLDLLAKDEQYF.

This clonotype occurred a few times. This chain uses TRBV3-1 with TRBJ2-1, with 9 bases lining up with TRBD2. Germline-derived CDR1 and CDR2 are LGHDT and YNNKEL (reference sequence). The CDR3 is made up of 17 amino acids. V lost 1 base and J lost 7; bases outside the gene matches: 11. The CDR3 spells CASSQGWRVAGANEQFF. The CDR3 DNA reads as TGTGCCAGCAGCCAAGGGTGGCGAGTAGCGGGAGCGAATGAGCAGTTCTTC.

The rearrangement uses TRBV6-1 and TRBJ2-1; D is unclear. Germline loops: CDR1 MNHNS, CDR2 SASEGT. The CDR3 runs to 11 residues. CDR3 protein: CTTTLGNEQFF. The CDR3, as DNA: TGTACCACTACCCTAGGGAATGAGCAGTTCTTC.

V usage is TRBV6-6 and J usage is TRBJ2-1, with 8 bases matching TRBD2. Germline CDR1 MNHNY, CDR2 SVGAGI (reference sequence). The junction had 7 bases not matched to a gene; V was cut back by 0 bases and J by 0 bases. The CDR3 totals 18 residues. CDR3 protein: CASSYSIRSGSSYNEQFF. In nucleotides, the CDR3 is TGTGCCAGCAGTTACTCGATTCGGAGCGGGAGCTCCTACAATGAGCAGTTCTTC.